This TCR beta chain was retrieved from a study of cytomegalovirus exposure and HLA in healthy donors. PCR amplification relied on 60 Vbeta primers (plus 13 Jbeta primers). Sequencing was performed with immunoSEQ multiplex PCR; in TCRdb, only in-frame clones are kept and a portion is missing. Counted here are about 110,000 clones, 81% occurring once; the ten biggest clones make up roughly 2.2%. Study-level findings and limits: Reportedly, a later analysis found an Asian-associated ancestry cluster had fewer N-insertions than the roughly 700-donor mean. A missense DCLRE1C variant was associated with V- and J-gene trimming of TCR beta chains in a later analysis, and an independent cohort replicated the association.

V gave up 0 bases and J gave up 5 bases; unmatched junction bases: 17. Germline V lookup: CDR1 MGHRA, CDR2 YSYEKL. This CDR3 is built from 19 residues. Turning to this clone: The antigen remains unidentified.

This clonotype originated in a young woman in good health and CMV-seronegative. This sequence joins TRBV4-1 and TRBJ2-5, with 8 bases fitting TRBD2. The sequenced sample consisted of PBMCs. The CDR3 region has the DNA TGCGCCAGCAGCCAAGATCAGGCCGGGACTAGGCCACTCGGGGAGACCCAGTACTTC. It codes for CASSQDQAGTRPLGETQYF.